This TCR beta chain was captured in a study of T-cell memory formation after mild COVID-19. About the research overall: TCR clusters largely stayed donor specific.

As for this clonotype: Antigen unknown.

Whole-study findings and limits: The CD4+ clones that contracted clustered mainly within CM and EM, and the CD8+ clones concentrated in EMRA. Second-wave clones peaking on day 37 lacked confirmed SARS-CoV-2 specificity.

Germline V gives CDR1 MNHEY, CDR2 SVGAGI. J was trimmed by 8 bases and V by 6 bases; bases with no gene match: 7. The CDR3 loop spans 14 amino acids. TCRdb reprocessed the 5' RACE reads via MiXCR and lists one record per CDR3 protein. The sample lists approximately 400,000 distinct CDR3 sequences, over 15% occurring once. This clonotype was obtained from a man between 18 and 29 years old who had mild COVID-19 (a few samples of this study predate the infection). Cell type and time point are not known. The sequenced material came from PBMCs or a T cell subset sorted from them (not recorded which). This rearrangement joins TRBV6-5 to TRBJ1-6, with 7 bases aligning to TRBD1. CDR3 coding DNA: TGTGCCAGCAGCACACAGGGGTTGGATTCACCCCTCCACTTT. Protein: CASSTQGLDSPLHF.